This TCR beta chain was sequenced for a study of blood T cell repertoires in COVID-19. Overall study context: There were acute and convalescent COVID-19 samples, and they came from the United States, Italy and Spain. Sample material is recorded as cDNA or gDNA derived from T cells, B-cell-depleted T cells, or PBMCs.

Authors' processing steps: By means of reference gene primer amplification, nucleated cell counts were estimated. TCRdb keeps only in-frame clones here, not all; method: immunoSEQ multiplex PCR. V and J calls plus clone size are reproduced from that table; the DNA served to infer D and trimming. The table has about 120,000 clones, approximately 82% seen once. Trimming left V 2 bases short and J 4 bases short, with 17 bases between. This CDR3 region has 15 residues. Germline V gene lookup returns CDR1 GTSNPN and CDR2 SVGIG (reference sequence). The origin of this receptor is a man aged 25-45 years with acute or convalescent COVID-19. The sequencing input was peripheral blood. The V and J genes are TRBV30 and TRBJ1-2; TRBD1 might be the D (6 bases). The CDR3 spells CAWSPIKQGTYGYTF. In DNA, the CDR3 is TGTGCCTGGAGTCCCATTAAACAGGGCACCTATGGCTACACCTTC.